A single sample gave rise to the 13 T cell receptor beta chains below, sequenced in a study of vaccination and CD4 T cells after COVID-19. These receptors have no identified antigens. The treatment is: approximately nine-day PBMC culture with coronavirus spike peptide pools or control peptides (ViraFEST assay). An unexposed donor provided the CD4+ T cells, which were collected before the COVID-19 pandemic (2011-2018). Sequencing of the DNA from cultured CD4+ T cells was carried out with the Oncomine TCR Beta short-read assay. TCRdb reprocessed the PCR reads via MiXCR and lists one record per CDR3 protein. The profile shows around 7,600 distinct CDR3 sequences, about 50% of them singletons. Source material: CD4+ T cells from blood, cultured in vitro. The receptors derive from a human donor in good health.

This clonotype occurred a few times. V usage is TRBV20-1 and J usage is TRBJ1-6, with D unresolved. V lost 3 bases, J lost 0 bases, and 6 bases lay in between. In germline, CDR1 is DFQATT, CDR2 SNEGSKA (reference sequence). CDR3 length: 14 residues. CDR3 protein: CSARPSSYNSPLHF. CDR3 in DNA: TGCAGTGCTAGGCCGAGCTCCTATAATTCACCCCTCCACTTT.

The V call is TRBV19, the J call TRBJ1-5; D perhaps matches TRBD1 (5 bases). The V end lost 3 bases, the J end lost 9 bases, and 18 bases lay between the germline ends. This CDR3 contains 15 residues. Germline CDR1 LNHDA, CDR2 SQIVND (reference sequence). The CDR3 reads CASSILGAGEGPQHF. For the CDR3, the DNA is TGTGCCAGTAGTATCCTAGGGGCCGGTGAGGGGCCCCAGCATTTT.

The chain links TRBV29-1 to TRBJ2-3; 9 nucleotides line up with TRBD2. With 7 bases clipped from V and 0 bases from J, the junction kept 5 bases outside the gene matches. There are 14 residues in the CDR3. The germline CDR1 and CDR2 sequences are SQVTM and ANQGSEA. CDR3 loop: CSAGLAPSTDTQYF. CDR3 nucleotide sequence: TGCAGCGCCGGACTAGCGCCGAGCACAGATACGCAGTATTTT.

This clonotype was observed a few times. The chain couples TRBV11-2 to TRBJ2-1; 8 bases are shared with TRBD2. In germline, CDR1 is SGHAT, CDR2 FQNNGV. The CDR3 consists of 18 residues. Losses at the gene ends were 5 bases for V and 7 bases for J; bases not matched to a gene: 19. CDR3 nucleotides: TGTGCCAGCAGCCACCCCCGGGGGCGGGGGGTACGTCGTAATGAGCAGTTCTTC. The encoded protein is CASSHPRGRGVRRNEQFF.

This clonotype showed up just once. The chain has TRBV28 and TRBJ1-6; 8 bases align to TRBD1. The CDR3 runs 17 residues. V was clipped by 2 bases and J by 5 bases; unmatched bases: 8. CDR1 MDHEN and CDR2 SYDVKM come from the germline V gene. CDR3 sequence reads: CASSLPPTGANNSPLHF. CDR3 DNA sequence: TGTGCCAGCAGTTTACCACCGACAGGGGCTAATAATTCACCCCTCCACTTT.

The chain carries TRBV6-2 or TRBV6-3 and TRBJ1-5; a weak D match, TRBD1 (5 bases). V dropped 5 bases and J dropped 2 bases, with 25 bases sitting between them. This CDR3 has 19 amino acids. In germline, CDR1 is MNHEY, CDR2 SVGEGT. In nucleotides, the CDR3 is TGTGCCAGCAGTAAGACCCCCCGGACGCCGAGAGGGGGCAATCAGCCCCAGCATTTT. Its translation is CASSKTPRTPRGGNQPQHF.

The chain combines TRBV5-4 with TRBJ2-2; possible D gene TRBD1, 6 bases. Trimming cost V 4 bases and J 7 bases, with 11 bases left between them. Germline loops: CDR1 SGHNT, CDR2 YYREEE (reference sequence). This CDR3 spans 13 amino acids. The CDR3 region has the DNA TGTGCCAGCAGCGCAACAGGGAGCGGGGAGCTGTTTTTT. Protein sequence: CASSATGSGELFF.

V gene TRBV10-2 combines with J gene TRBJ1-1; TRBD1 is a possible D gene (5 bases). Germline V gene data show CDR1 as WSHSY and CDR2 as SAAADI. This CDR3 spans 11 amino acids. Trimming removed 4 bases from V and 5 bases from J, with 5 bases in between. The CDR3 sequence: CASSGGTEAFF. CDR3 nucleotide sequence: TGCGCCAGCAGTGGGGGGACTGAAGCTTTCTTT.

This clonotype has only a few counts. V is TRBV7-2 and J is TRBJ1-6; D is perhaps TRBD1 (5 bases). The CDR3 loop spans 14 amino acids. Trimming shortened V by 6 bases and J by 11 bases, and 17 bases separated the two germline ends. Looked up from germline, CDR1 is SGHTA and CDR2 is FQGNSA. CDR3 loop: CASRQTEGFAPLHF. DNA of the CDR3: TGTGCCAGCAGACAAACAGAGGGGTTTGCACCCCTCCACTTT.

CDR3: CASSIGASGTYNEQFF. In DNA form, the CDR3 reads TGTGCCAGTAGTATAGGGGCTAGCGGGACCTACAATGAGCAGTTCTTC. The V call is TRBV19, the J call TRBJ2-1; 9 bases match TRBD2. V shed 1 base, J shed 2 bases, and the junction held 3 bases outside the gene matches. The CDR3 has 16 residues. Germline loops: CDR1 LNHDA, CDR2 SQIVND (reference sequence).

This chain links TRBV2 with TRBJ1-1; D uncertain. V was shortened by 3 bases and J by 3 bases, with 5 bases between the two germline ends. Germline V gene lookup returns CDR1 SNHLY and CDR2 FYNNEI. The length of the CDR3 is 12 residues. CDR3 in amino acids: CASSDVYTEAFF. CDR3 in DNA: TGTGCCAGCAGTGATGTCTACACTGAAGCTTTCTTT.

The chain recombines TRBV6-2 or TRBV6-3 with TRBJ1-1; D gene unclear. Germline CDR1 MNHEY, CDR2 SVGEGT. The V and J ends lost 4 bases and 2 bases respectively, with 11 bases between them. The CDR3 has 14 amino acids. CDR3 sequence reads: CASSSAYFNTEAFF. Here the CDR3 DNA reads TGTGCCAGCAGTTCCGCCTACTTTAACACTGAAGCTTTCTTT.

This chain uses TRBV7-9 with TRBJ1-1; TRBD1 matches at 7 bases. J gave up 4 bases and V 5 bases, and 4 bases lay outside the gene matches. The CDR3 is 13 residues long. Germline CDR1 is SEHNR and CDR2 is FQNEAQ (reference sequence). CDR3 coding DNA: TGTGCCAGCAGCCCCCCAGGGGGCACTGAAGCTTTCTTT. Translation: CASSPPGGTEAFF.